This T cell receptor beta chain was sequenced in a study of shared clonotypes between healthy human individuals. V lost 7 bases, J lost 0 bases, and 11 bases lay in between. CDR1 ENHRY and CDR2 SYGVKD come from the germline V gene. This CDR3 has 14 amino acids. Points from the study as a whole: Sequencing depth was expected to influence donor clonotype sharing.

Using immunoSEQ multiplex PCR, the repertoire was profiled, and TCRdb retains in-frame clones only, with some absent. This sample has about 2.3 million clones, with less than 95% found just once. As for this clone: Antigen specificity is unknown.

Donors had no recently reported acute infections or vaccinations and were HIV-negative. Partitioning of CD4+ cells yielded a CD45RA+ naive subset and a CD45RA-negative memory subset. The sequence derives from a man aged 18 to 29 in good health. Some clones in this sample may be carry-over from other donors' samples. The sequencing sample was made of naive CD4+ T cells from PBMCs. Subset specified: CD45RA+ positively selected. The chain has TRBV10-3 and TRBJ2-3; D is perhaps TRBD1 (5 bases). CDR3 nucleotide sequence: TGTGCCATCATGGGGCGTACTAGCACAGATACGCAGTATTTT. The encoded protein is CAIMGRTSTDTQYF.